The present T cell receptor (beta chain) was sequenced within a study of T-cell memory formation after mild COVID-19. Study details: Clusters were largely donor specific.

Each CDR3 protein gets one entry after TCRdb re-called the 5' RACE reads with MiXCR. The table records roughly 450,000 distinct CDR3 sequences, roughly 20% of them present only once. V lost 6 bases to trimming and J lost 3 bases, with 17 bases between them. CDR3 length: 15 residues. CDR1 MNHEY and CDR2 SVGAGI come from the germline V gene. The clonotype originates from an adult woman who had mild COVID-19 (a few samples of this study predate the infection). Cell type and time point are not known. Material: PBMCs or a T cell subset sorted from them (not recorded which). The chain employs TRBV6-5 and TRBJ1-1; D perhaps matches TRBD1 (5 bases). The CDR3 DNA reads TGTGCCAGCAGACCTAAGGGGTTTGTGGACACTGAAGCTTTCTTT. Its translation is CASRPKGFVDTEAFF.